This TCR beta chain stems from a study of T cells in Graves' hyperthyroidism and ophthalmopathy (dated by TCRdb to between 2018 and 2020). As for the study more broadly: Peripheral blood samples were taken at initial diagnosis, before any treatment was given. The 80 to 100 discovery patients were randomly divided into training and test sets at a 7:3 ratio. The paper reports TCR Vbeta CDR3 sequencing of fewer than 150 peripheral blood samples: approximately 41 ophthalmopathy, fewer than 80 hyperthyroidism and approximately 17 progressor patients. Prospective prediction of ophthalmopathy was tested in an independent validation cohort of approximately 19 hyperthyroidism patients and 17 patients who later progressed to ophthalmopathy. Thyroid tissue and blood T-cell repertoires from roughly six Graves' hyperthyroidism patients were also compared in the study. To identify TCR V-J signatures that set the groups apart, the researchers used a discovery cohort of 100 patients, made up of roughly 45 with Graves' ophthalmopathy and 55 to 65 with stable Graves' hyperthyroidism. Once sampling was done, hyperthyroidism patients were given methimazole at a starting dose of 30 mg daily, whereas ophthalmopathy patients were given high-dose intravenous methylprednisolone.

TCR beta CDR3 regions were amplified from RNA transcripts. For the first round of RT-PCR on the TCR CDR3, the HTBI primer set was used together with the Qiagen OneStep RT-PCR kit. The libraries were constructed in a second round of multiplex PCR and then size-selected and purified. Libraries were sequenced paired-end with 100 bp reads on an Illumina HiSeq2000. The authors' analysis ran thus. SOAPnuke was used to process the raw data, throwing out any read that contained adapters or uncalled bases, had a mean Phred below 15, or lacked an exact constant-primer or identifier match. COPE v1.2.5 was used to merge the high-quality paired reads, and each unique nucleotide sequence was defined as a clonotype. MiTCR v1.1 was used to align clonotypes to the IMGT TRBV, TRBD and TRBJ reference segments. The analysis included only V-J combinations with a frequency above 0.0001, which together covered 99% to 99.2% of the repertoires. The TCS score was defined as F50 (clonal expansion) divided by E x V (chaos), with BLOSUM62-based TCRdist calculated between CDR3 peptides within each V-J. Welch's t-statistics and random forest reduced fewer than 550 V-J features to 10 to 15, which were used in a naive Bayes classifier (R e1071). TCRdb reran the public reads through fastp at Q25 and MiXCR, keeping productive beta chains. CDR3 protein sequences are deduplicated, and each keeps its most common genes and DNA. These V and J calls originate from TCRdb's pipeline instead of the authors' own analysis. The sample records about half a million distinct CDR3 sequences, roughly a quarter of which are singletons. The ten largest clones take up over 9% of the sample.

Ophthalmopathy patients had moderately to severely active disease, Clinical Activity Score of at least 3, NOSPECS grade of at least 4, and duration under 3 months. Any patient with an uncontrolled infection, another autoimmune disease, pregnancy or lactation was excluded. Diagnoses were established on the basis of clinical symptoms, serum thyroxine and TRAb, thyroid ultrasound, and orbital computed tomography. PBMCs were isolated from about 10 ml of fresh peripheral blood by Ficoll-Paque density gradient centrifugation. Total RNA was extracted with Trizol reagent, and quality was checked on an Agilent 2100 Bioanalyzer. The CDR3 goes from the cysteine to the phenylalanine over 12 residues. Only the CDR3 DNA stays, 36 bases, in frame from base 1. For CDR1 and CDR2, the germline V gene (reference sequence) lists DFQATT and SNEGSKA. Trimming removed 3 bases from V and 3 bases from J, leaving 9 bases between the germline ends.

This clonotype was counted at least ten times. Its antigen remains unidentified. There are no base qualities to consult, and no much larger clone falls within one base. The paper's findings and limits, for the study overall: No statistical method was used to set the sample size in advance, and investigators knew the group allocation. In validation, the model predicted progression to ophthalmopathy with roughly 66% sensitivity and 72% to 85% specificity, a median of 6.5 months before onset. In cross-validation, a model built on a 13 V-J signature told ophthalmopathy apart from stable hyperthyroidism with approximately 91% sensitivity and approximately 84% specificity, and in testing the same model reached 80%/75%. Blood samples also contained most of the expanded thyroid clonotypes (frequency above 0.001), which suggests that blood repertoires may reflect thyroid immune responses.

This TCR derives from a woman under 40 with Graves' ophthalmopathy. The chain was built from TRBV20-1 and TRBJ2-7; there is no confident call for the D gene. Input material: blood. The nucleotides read TGCAGTGCTAGCCCGATGCTCTACGAGCAGTACTTC. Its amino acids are CSASPMLYEQYF.